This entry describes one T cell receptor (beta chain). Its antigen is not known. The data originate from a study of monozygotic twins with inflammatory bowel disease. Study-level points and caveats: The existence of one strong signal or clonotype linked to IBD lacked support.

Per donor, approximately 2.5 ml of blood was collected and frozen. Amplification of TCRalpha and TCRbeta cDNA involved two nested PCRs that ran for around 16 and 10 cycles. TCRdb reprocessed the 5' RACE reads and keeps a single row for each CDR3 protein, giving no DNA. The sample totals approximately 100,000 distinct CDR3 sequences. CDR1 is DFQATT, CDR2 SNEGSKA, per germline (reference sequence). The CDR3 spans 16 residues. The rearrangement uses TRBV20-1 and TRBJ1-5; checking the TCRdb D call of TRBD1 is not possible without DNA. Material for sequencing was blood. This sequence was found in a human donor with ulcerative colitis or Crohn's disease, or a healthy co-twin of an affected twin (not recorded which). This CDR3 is CSARNYGQERNQPQHF.